The rows below give T cell receptor beta chains drawn from one sample of a study of T cells expressing NK-cell markers. TCRdb re-called the 5' RACE reads and shows each CDR3 protein once, DNA omitted. This listing includes about 380,000 distinct CDR3 sequences. Sequencing input: blood T cells: a sorted CD56 or NKG2C T cell subset, CD4+ or CD8+ T cells, or bulk PBMC T cells (not recorded which). Source of these receptors: a man between 18 and 69 years old in good health. Both conserved end residues are part of each CDR3.

CDR3 length | J gene | V gene | CDR3 protein
11 | TRBJ1-2 | TRBV25-1 | CAIGGGHGYTF
14 | TRBJ2-3 | TRBV5-8 | CASSLVVGTDTQYF
14 | TRBJ1-1 | TRBV6-1 | CASRDRALVTEAFF
14 | TRBJ1-6 | TRBV7-9 | CASSSSGGNSPLHF
18 | TRBJ2-7 | TRBV29-1 | CSAEAQSRSGATGYEQYF
13 | TRBJ1-2 | TRBV25-1 | CASSVGVLMGYTF
14 | TRBJ1-2 | TRBV9 | CASSVAGVGYGYTF
15 | TRBJ2-1 | TRBV12-3/TRBV12-4 | CASSPSGGNHNEQFF
18 | TRBJ2-3 | TRBV5-1 | CASSLGYRTALSTDTQYF
16 | TRBJ2-1 | TRBV6-1 | CASSRNRGTTYNEQFF
14 | TRBJ1-2 | TRBV19 | CASSRTGGDSGYTF
15 | TRBJ2-2 | TRBV5-1 | CASNKLGRDRGELFF
16 | TRBJ2-6 | TRBV12-3/TRBV12-4 | CASSFVGEAGANVLTF
16 | TRBJ2-1 | TRBV5-6 | CASSLTSGGIYNEQFF
12 | TRBJ1-2 | TRBV29-1 | CSVEQGIRGYTF
12 | TRBJ1-2 | TRBV28 | CAIGGLFYGYTF
18 | TRBJ2-1 | TRBV18 | CASSPFTSGGASGNEQFF
19 | TRBJ2-4 | TRBV28 | CASRAFGSGGQKAKNIQYF
14 | TRBJ2-7 | TRBV3-1 | CASSPQTGSYEQYF
14 | TRBJ1-3 | TRBV19 | CASNPSSTGNTIYF
16 | TRBJ1-3 | TRBV7-8 | CASSESGTTSGNTIYF
16 | TRBJ1-6 | TRBV27 | CASSSQNRVRNSPLHF
15 | TRBJ2-1 | TRBV7-2 | CASSLEPTNNNEQFF
14 | TRBJ1-2 | TRBV5-6 | CASSSGFGNYGYTF
16 | TRBJ2-3 | TRBV29-1 | CSVRGTGIPSTDTQYF
18 | TRBJ2-3 | TRBV2 | CASSVGYAEDTFTDTQYF
13 | TRBJ1-2 | TRBV14 | CASSQAGAIGYTF
15 | TRBJ1-3 | TRBV7-9 | CASSGGRRSGNTIYF
12 | TRBJ2-3 | TRBV2 | CASSREADTQYF
14 | TRBJ2-7 | TRBV6-2/TRBV6-3 | CASSSNREFYEQYF
14 | TRBJ1-2 | TRBV5-1 | CASSSNQIIYGYTF
13 | TRBJ2-7 | TRBV5-5 | CASSLVEGLHPYF
13 | TRBJ1-2 | TRBV18 | CASSPLIGDGYTF
11 | TRBJ2-5 | TRBV25-1 | CASIVGETQYF
14 | TRBJ2-7 | TRBV7-2 | CASSLGSGVNEQYF
15 | TRBJ2-7 | TRBV12-3/TRBV12-4 | CASSARRGPSYEQYF
17 | TRBJ2-7 | TRBV11-2 | CASSSRMGQPSSYEQYF
14 | TRBJ1-2 | TRBV28 | CASSQTTDRVGYTF
21 | TRBJ2-5 | TRBV11-1 | CASSTRTSGGESVMYQETQYF
16 | TRBJ2-5 | TRBV12-3/TRBV12-4 | CASSLLSLAGGKTQYF
16 | TRBJ2-7 | TRBV7-9 | CASSTSPPDGPYEQYF
16 | TRBJ1-1 | TRBV5-1 | CASSLEGGRKLPEAFF
13 | TRBJ1-5 | TRBV12-3/TRBV12-4 | CASSLGRDQPQHF
15 | TRBJ1-6 | TRBV5-1 | CASSLIPGRDSPLHF
14 | TRBJ2-1 | TRBV6-1 | CASSPGQTLLEQFF
14 | TRBJ2-7 | TRBV7-8 | CASSPRDNPYEQYF
14 | TRBJ2-3 | TRBV2 | CASSKAVRTDTQYF
14 | TRBJ2-4 | TRBV2 | CAPPGQIAKNIQYF
18 | TRBJ2-7 | TRBV11-1 | CASSSPGTGNYLSYEQYF
15 | TRBJ1-6 | TRBV5-1 | CASSLGGQGDSPLHF
14 | TRBJ2-1 | TRBV12-3/TRBV12-4 | CASVRDRVYNEQFF
19 | TRBJ2-3 | TRBV5-4 | CASSLLQGLAGIRADTQYF